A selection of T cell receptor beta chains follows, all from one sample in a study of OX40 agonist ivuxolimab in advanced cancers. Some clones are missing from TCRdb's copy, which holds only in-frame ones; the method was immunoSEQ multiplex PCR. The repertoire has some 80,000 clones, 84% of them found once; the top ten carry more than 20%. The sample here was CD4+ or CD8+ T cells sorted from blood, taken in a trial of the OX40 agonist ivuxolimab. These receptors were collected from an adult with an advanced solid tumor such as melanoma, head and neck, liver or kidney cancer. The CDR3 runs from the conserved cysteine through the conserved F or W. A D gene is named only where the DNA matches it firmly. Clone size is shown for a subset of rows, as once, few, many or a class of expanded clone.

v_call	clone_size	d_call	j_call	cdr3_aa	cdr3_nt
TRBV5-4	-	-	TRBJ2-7	CASSLPGSTYEQYF	TGTGCCAGCAGCTTGCCGGGTAGCACCTACGAGCAGTACTTC
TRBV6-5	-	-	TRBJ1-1	CASRPQGVANTEAFF	TGTGCCAGCAGGCCGCAGGGCGTAGCGAACACTGAAGCTTTCTTT
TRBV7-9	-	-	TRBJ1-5	CASSLPEFNQPQHF	TGTGCCAGCAGCTTACCCGAGTTTAATCAGCCCCAGCATTTT
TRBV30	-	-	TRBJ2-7	CAWSPPGRGLDEQYF	TGTGCCTGGAGTCCGCCGGGACGGGGGTTGGACGAGCAGTACTTC
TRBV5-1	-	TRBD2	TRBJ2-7	CASSFMATTSSGFATYEQYF	TGCGCCAGCAGCTTCATGGCCACAACTTCTAGCGGGTTTGCTACCTACGAGCAGTACTTC
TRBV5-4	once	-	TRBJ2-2	CASSLDGQITGELFF	TGTGCCAGCAGCTTGGATGGCCAGATCACCGGGGAGCTGTTTTTT
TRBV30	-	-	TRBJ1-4	CAWSNTGSTNEKLFF	TGTGCCTGGAGTAACACAGGGAGCACTAATGAAAAACTGTTTTTT
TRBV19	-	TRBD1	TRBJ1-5	CASSIAPHRQGRSNQPQHF	TGTGCCAGTAGTATAGCACCACACCGACAGGGTAGGAGCAATCAGCCCCAGCATTTT
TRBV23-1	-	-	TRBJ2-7	CASSQTSYEQYF	TGCGCCAGCAGTCAAACCTCTTACGAGCAGTACTTC
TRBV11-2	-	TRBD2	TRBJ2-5	CASSPGTSGRGNQETQYF	TGTGCCAGCAGCCCCGGGACTAGCGGGAGAGGCAACCAAGAGACCCAGTACTTC
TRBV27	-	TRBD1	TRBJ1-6	CVSSSEGARSPLHF	TGTGTCAGCAGTTCGGAGGGGGCTCGGTCACCCCTCCACTTT
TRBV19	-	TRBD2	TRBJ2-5	CASSTPGLAGLRGLETQYF	TGTGCCAGTAGTACCCCGGGACTAGCGGGTCTTCGGGGTCTGGAGACCCAGTACTTC
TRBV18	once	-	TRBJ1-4	CASSPGRDNEKLFF	TGTGCCAGCTCACCAGGGAGAGACAATGAAAAACTGTTTTTT
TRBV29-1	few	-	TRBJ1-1	CSVEEVVAEAFF	TGCAGCGTTGAAGAAGTAGTCGCTGAAGCTTTCTTT
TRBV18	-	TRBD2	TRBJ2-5	CASSQRGTQETQYF	TGTGCCAGCTCGCAGCGGGGCACCCAAGAGACCCAGTACTTC
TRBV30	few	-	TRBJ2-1	CAWSVESPRGEQFF	TGTGCCTGGAGTGTGGAGTCCCCCCGGGGTGAGCAGTTCTTC
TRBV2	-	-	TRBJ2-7	CAAGTLSYEQYF	TGTGCTGCGGGGACACTCTCCTACGAGCAGTACTTC
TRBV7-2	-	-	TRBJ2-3	CASEGRGADTQYF	TGTGCCAGCGAAGGAAGAGGCGCAGATACGCAGTATTTT
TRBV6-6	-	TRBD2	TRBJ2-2	CASTLSGGYTGELFF	TGTGCCAGTACTTTATCGGGAGGGTACACCGGGGAGCTGTTTTTT
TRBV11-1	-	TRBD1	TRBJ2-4	CATRRDRGRRNIQYF	TGTGCCACCAGACGGGACAGGGGGCGTAGAAACATTCAGTACTTC
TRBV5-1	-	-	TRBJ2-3	CASSLVGTQGADTQYF	TGCGCCAGCAGCTTGGTTGGGACCCAGGGAGCAGATACGCAGTATTTT
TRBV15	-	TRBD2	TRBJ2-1	CATSRVGLAGAREQFF	TGTGCCACCAGCAGAGTGGGACTAGCGGGAGCGCGTGAGCAGTTCTTC
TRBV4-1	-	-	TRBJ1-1	CASSHIGSGRNTEAFF	TGCGCCAGCAGCCATATAGGGTCGGGAAGGAACACTGAAGCTTTCTTT
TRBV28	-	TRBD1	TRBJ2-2	CASSPGQGIAGELFF	TGTGCCAGCAGCCCGGGACAGGGTATCGCCGGGGAGCTGTTTTTT
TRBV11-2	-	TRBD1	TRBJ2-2	CASSPNRGGTGELFF	TGTGCCAGCAGCCCGAACAGGGGTGGCACCGGGGAGCTGTTTTTT
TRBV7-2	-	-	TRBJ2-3	CASSGAGTDTQYF	TGTGCCAGCAGCGGGGCGGGCACAGATACGCAGTATTTT
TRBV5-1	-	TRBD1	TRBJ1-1	CASSTETGGYTEAFF	TGCGCCAGCAGCACCGAGACAGGGGGCTACACTGAAGCTTTCTTT
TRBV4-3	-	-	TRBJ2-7	CASSQSRDVSYEQYF	TGCGCCAGCAGCCAGAGCCGGGACGTATCCTACGAGCAGTACTTC
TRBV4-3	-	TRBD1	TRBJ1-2	CASSLLIGTEAGYTF	TGCGCCAGCAGCCTTCTCATTGGGACAGAGGCTGGCTACACCTTC
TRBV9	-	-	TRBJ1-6	CASSVGGWNEDSPLHF	TGTGCCAGCAGCGTAGGGGGGTGGAACGAGGATTCACCCCTCCACTTT
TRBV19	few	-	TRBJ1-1	CASSIAGAGANTEAFF	TGTGCCAGTAGTATAGCGGGGGCAGGGGCGAACACTGAAGCTTTCTTT
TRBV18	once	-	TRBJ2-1	CASSLGAYNEQFF	TGTGCCAGCTCCCTAGGGGCCTACAATGAGCAGTTCTTC
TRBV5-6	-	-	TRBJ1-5	CASSLEGYSNQPQHF	TGTGCCAGCAGCTTGGAAGGCTATAGCAATCAGCCCCAGCATTTT
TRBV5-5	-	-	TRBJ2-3	CASSRAVDTQYF	TGTGCCAGCAGCCGCGCGGTCGATACGCAGTATTTT
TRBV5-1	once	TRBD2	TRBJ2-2	CASSLDPGGAGELFF	TGCGCCAGCAGCTTGGACCCGGGAGGGGCCGGGGAGCTGTTTTTT
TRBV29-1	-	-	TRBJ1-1	CSAQQGVTEAFF	TGCAGCGCTCAACAGGGTGTAACTGAAGCTTTCTTT
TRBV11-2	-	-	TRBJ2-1	CASSFDPFYGEQFF	TGTGCCAGCAGCTTTGACCCCTTCTATGGTGAGCAGTTCTTC
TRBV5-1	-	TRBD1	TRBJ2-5	CASRFGQGAFQETQYF	TGCGCCAGCCGATTCGGACAGGGGGCCTTCCAAGAGACCCAGTACTTC
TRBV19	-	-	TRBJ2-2	CASLGSLITGELFF	TGTGCCAGTCTGGGCAGTTTAATTACCGGGGAGCTGTTTTTT
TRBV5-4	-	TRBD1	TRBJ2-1	CASSQGQGAYNEQFF	TGTGCCAGCAGCCAGGGACAGGGGGCGTACAATGAGCAGTTCTTC
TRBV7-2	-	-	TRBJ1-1	CASSLRQNTEAFF	TGTGCCAGCAGCTTACGACAGAACACTGAAGCTTTCTTT
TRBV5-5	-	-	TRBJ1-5	CASSLVPDNQPQHF	TGTGCCAGCAGCTTGGTTCCTGACAATCAGCCCCAGCATTTT
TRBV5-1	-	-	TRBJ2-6	CASSVQGSSGANVLTF	TGCGCCAGCAGCGTGCAGGGTAGCTCTGGGGCCAACGTCCTGACTTTC
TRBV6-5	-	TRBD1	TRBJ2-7	CASSYRTGTYEQYF	TGTGCCAGCAGTTACAGGACAGGAACCTACGAGCAGTACTTC
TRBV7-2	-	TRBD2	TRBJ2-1	CASSPFSGVYNEQFF	TGTGCCAGCAGCCCGTTTAGCGGGGTTTACAATGAGCAGTTCTTC
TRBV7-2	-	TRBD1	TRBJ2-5	CASSFRTGGGEAQYF	TGTGCCAGCAGCTTTAGGACAGGGGGCGGAGAGGCCCAGTACTTC
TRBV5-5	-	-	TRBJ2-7	CASITESSTSGEQYF	TGTGCCAGCATCACAGAATCTTCAACGTCTGGCGAGCAGTACTTC
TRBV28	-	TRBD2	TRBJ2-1	CASSSRTSGLPYNEQFF	TGTGCCAGCAGCTCTCGGACTAGCGGCCTCCCCTACAATGAGCAGTTCTTC
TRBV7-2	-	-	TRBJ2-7	CASSALNVEQYF	TGTGCCAGCAGCGCCCTCAACGTCGAGCAGTACTTC
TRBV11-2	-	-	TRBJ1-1	CASNSPASFVRMNTEAFF	TGTGCCAGCAACTCCCCCGCTTCTTTCGTTAGAATGAACACTGAAGCTTTCTTT
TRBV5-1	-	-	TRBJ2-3	CASSLWEPGTDTQYF	TGCGCCAGCAGCTTGTGGGAGCCGGGCACAGATACGCAGTATTTT
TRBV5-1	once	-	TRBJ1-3	CASSSELGTPGNTIYF	TGCGCCAGCAGCTCGGAACTAGGGACACCCGGAAACACCATATATTTT
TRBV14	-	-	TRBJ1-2	CASSQVGGTLNGYTF	TGTGCCAGCAGCCAAGTGGGAGGGACATTAAATGGCTACACCTTC
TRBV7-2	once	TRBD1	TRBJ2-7	CASSSPRGQGLVDEQYF	TGTGCCAGCAGCTCTCCCCGGGGACAGGGACTGGTCGACGAGCAGTACTTC
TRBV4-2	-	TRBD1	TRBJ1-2	CASSPYRQGYYGYTF	TGTGCCAGCAGCCCCTACAGACAGGGCTACTATGGCTACACCTTC
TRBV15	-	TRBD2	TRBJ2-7	CATSTGLSSYEQYF	TGTGCCACCAGCACGGGACTAAGCTCCTACGAGCAGTACTTC
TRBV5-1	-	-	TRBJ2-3	CASRQGIADTQYF	TGCGCCAGCCGCCAGGGTATCGCAGATACGCAGTATTTT
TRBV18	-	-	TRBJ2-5	CASSPGNQETQYF	TGTGCCAGCTCACCGGGGAACCAAGAGACCCAGTACTTC
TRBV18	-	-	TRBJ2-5	CASSPGLQETQYF	TGTGCCAGCTCACCAGGGCTCCAAGAGACCCAGTACTTC
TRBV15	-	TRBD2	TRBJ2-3	CASSGGADTQYF	TGTGCCTCTAGCGGGGGCGCAGATACGCAGTATTTT